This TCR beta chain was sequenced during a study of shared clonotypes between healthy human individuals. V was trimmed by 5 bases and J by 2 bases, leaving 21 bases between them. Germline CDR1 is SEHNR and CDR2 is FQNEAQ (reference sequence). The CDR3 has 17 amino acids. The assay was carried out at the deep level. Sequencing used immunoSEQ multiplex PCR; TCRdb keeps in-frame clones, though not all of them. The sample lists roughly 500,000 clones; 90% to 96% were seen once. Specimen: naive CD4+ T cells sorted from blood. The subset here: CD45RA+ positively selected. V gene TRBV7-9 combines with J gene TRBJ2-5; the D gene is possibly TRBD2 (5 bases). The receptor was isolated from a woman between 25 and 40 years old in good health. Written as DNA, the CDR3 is TGTGCCAGCAGCAACCGAGGATCCTTCGGGGAACAAGAGACCCAGTACTTC. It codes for CASSNRGSFGEQETQYF.